This T cell receptor (beta chain) appears in the sequencing data of a study of T cells after yellow fever vaccination (dated by TCRdb to about 2019). About the study as a whole: The SMART-Seq v4 Ultra Low Input RNA kit was used to prepare libraries from fractions with low cell numbers. To track T-cell clones before and after primary and booster YFV17D yellow fever vaccination, bulk TCR alpha and beta repertoires were sequenced longitudinally. Two healthy male donors made up the cohort, one aged 18 to 29 years and the other aged 30 to 40 years. Blood was drawn at multiple timepoints before and after primary and secondary immunization, with bulk PBMC replicates and cell subsets isolated. The paper as a whole reports these results and caveats: Most clones expanded after primary vaccination (around 96% of CD4 and approximately 86% of CD8) were re-detected after the booster, suggesting that broad memory maintenance occurred. A small share of clonotypes was detected in both CD4 and CD8 compartments, with the overlap likely arising from convergent recombination. Compared with the primary T-cell response, the secondary T-cell response was faster but weaker, reaching its peak on day 5 rather than on day 15. The study included only a couple of donors, which limits how far the findings can be generalized. FACS-sorted repertoires could contain abundant contaminating clonotypes from the bulk population, so computational filtering was required.

TCR cDNA was made using 5'RACE template switching, a step that added a universal primer site and unique molecular identifiers. cDNA synthesis was primed from both the TCR alpha and TCR beta constant segments. Library amplification involved two PCR steps, and the second step added sample barcodes and sequencing adapters. Libraries were sequenced on Illumina HiSeq 2500 (2x100 bp) or NovaSeq (2x150 bp). In the original analysis: MIGEC handled demultiplexing of reads and collapsing into UMI consensus sequences, while MiXCR performed V(D)J alignment. Vaccine-responding clonotypes were defined with edgeR using replicate PBMC samples, requiring FDR below 0.01 and a log2 fold change above 5 up to day 15. Bulk clonotypes were assigned CD4 or CD8 identity according to which sequenced CD4 or CD8 repertoire held them at higher abundance. A clonotype counted as NS4B-specific if enriched at least 10-fold in dextramer-positive versus dextramer-negative fractions, with CD4-biased clonotypes left out. The public reads were reanalyzed by TCRdb: fastp trimming at Q25, MiXCR alignment, in-frame beta chains only. Every entry covers one CDR3 protein and lists the most common genes and DNA from its rows. These V and J calls rely on TCRdb rather than the paper's analysis. The sample records under 55,000 distinct CDR3 sequences, almost 7% of which are singletons. The ten top clones hold approximately 15% of the sample.

The treatment or condition label corresponds to: live attenuated yellow fever vaccine strain. PBMCs were isolated from peripheral blood using a standard Ficoll-Paque protocol. Epitope-specific CD8 T cells were sorted with a dextramer loaded with the yellow fever NS4B epitope peptide, and anti-CD3 and anti-CD8 staining was applied. TriZol was used to extract RNA from bulk PBMCs, CD4 and CD8 fractions, and dextramer-positive and dextramer-negative fractions. In its sample, this clonotype was seen many times. No much larger clonotype is one base removed from it; base qualities were not supplied. This sample comprised CD8+ T cells not binding an NS4B(214-222) dextramer, sorted from PBMCs, obtained 45 days after the yellow fever booster vaccination. The sample's cell subset or site label, in plain terms: NS4B epitope dextramer-negative CD8 T cells. The receptor was isolated from a man between 25 and 39 years old who received the YFV17D yellow fever vaccine.

The DNA sequence follows: TGTGCCAGCGGTTTTACGGGAACCGGGGAGCTGTTTTTT. This sequence encodes CASGFTGTGELFF. The chain is encoded by TRBV11-3 joined to TRBJ2-2; TRBD2 is a weak D gene call, 5 bases matching. The CDR3 covers 13 residues, taking in both the cysteine and the phenylalanine. Only the CDR3 part of the read is kept: 39 bases, read in frame from the first base. CDR1 and CDR2, per the germline V gene, are SGHNT and YENEEA. Cut back by 8 bases and 5 bases, the V and J ends lie 12 bases apart.